Reported below is one TCR beta chain. This entry is derived from a study of blood T cell repertoires in COVID-19. Study as a whole: The origin of the acute and convalescent COVID-19 samples was the United States, Italy and Spain. In each case, the material was cDNA or gDNA derived from T cells, B-cell-depleted T cells, or PBMCs.

The CDR3 runs 13 residues. The V end lost 5 bases, the J end lost 1 base, and 9 bases lay between the germline ends. How the authors handled the data: Nucleated cell number was recorded as an estimate derived from reference gene primer amplification. Sequencing used immunoSEQ multiplex PCR; TCRdb keeps in-frame clones, though not all of them. V, J and clone size are those of that table, while D and trimming were read from the DNA. The sample contains 470,000 or so clones, over 75% of which appear only once. The V and J genes are TRBV12-3 or TRBV12-4 and TRBJ2-7; tentative D call: TRBD1 (6 bases). The TCR sequence derives from a human donor in a cohort sampled during active COVID-19. The sequenced sample was peripheral blood. CDR3 residues: CASSLTGSYEQYF. The CDR3 DNA is TGTGCCAGCAGTCTGACAGGATCCTACGAGCAGTACTTC.